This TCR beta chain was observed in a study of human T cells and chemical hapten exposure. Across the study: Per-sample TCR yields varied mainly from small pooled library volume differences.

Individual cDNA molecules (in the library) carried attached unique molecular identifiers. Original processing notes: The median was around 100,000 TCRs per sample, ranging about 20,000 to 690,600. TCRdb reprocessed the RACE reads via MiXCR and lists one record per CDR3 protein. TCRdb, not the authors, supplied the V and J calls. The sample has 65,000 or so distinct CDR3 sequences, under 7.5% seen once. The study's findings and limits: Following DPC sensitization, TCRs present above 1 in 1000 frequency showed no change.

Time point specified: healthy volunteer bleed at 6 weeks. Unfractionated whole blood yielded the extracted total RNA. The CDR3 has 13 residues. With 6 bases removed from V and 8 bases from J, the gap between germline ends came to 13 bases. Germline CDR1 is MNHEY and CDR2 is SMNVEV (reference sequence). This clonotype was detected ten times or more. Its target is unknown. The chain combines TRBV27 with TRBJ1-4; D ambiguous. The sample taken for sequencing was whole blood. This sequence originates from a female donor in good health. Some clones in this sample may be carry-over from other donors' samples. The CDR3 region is CASSYMIGEKLFF. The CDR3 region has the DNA TGTGCCAGCAGCTATATGATTGGGGAAAAACTGTTTTTT.